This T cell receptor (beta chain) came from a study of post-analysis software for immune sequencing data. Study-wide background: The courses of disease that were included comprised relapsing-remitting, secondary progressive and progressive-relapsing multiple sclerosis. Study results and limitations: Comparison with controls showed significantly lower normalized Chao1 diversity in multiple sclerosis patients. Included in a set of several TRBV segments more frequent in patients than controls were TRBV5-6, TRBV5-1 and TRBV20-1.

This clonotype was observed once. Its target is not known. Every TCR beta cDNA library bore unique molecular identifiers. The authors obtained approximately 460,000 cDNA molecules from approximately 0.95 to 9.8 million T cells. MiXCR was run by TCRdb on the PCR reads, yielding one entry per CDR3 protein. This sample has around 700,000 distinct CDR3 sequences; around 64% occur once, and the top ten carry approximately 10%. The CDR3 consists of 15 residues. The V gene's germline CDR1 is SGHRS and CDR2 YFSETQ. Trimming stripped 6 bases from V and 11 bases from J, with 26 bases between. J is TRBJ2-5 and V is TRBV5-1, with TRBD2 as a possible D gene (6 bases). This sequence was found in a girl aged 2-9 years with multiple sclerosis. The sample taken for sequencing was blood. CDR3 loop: CASNSLGGDPREQYF. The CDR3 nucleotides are TGCGCCAGCAACTCACTGGGAGGCGACCCGAGGGAGCAGTACTTC. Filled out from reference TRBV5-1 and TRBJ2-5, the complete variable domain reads KAGVTQTPRYLIKTRGQQVTLSCSPISGHRSVSWYQQTPGQGLQFLFEYFSETQRNKGNFPGRFSGRQFSNSRSEMNVSTLELGDSALYLCASNSLGGDPREQYFGPGTRLLVL.